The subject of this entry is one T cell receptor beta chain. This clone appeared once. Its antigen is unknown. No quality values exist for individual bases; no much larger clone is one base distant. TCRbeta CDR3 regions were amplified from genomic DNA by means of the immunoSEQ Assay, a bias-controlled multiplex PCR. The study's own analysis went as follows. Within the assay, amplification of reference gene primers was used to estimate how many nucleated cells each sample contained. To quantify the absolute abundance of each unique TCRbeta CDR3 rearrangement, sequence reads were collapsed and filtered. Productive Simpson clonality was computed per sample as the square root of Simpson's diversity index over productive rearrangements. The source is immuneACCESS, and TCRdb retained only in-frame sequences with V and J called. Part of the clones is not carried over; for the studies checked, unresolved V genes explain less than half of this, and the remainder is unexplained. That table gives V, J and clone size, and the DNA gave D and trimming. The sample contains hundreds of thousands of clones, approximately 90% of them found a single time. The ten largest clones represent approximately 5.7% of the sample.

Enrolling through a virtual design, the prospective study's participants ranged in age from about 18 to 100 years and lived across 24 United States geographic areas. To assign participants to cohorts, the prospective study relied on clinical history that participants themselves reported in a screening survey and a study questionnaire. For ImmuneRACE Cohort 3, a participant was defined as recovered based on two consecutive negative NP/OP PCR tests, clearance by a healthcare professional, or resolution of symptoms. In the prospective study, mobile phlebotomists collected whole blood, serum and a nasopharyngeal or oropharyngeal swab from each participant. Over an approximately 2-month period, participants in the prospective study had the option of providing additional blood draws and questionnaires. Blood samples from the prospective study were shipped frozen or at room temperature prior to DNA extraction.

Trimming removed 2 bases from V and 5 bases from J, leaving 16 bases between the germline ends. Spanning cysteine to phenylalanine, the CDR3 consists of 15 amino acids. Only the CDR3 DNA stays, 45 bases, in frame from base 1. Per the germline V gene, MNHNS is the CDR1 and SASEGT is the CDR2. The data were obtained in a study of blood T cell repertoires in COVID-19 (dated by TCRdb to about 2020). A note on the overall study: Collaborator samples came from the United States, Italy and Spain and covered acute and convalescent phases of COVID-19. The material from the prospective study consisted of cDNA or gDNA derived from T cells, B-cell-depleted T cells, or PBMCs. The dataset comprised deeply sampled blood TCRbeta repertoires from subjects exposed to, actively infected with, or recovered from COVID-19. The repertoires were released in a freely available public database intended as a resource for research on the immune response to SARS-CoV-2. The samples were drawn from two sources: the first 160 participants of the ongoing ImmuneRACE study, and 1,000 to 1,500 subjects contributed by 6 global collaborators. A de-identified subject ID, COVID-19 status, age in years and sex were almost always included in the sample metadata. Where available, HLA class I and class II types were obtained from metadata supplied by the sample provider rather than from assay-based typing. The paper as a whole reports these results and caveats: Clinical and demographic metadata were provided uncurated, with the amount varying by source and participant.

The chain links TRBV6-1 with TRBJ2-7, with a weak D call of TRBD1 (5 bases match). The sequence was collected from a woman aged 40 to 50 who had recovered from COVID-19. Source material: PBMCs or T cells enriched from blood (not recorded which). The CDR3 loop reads CASSESGQGTHEQYF. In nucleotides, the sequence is TGTGCCAGCAGTGAATCAGGGCAGGGTACCCACGAGCAGTACTTC.